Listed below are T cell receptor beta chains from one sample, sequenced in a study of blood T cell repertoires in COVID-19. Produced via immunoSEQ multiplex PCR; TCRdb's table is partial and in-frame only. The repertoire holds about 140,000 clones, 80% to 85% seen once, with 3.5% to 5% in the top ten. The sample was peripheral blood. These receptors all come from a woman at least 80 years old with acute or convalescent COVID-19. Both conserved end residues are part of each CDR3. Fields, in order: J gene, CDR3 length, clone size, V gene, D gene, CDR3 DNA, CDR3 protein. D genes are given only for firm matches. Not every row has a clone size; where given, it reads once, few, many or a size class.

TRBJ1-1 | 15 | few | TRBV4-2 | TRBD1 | TGTGCCAGCAGCCAAGGACAGGGTTATTCCACTGAAGCTTTCTTT | CASSQGQGYSTEAFF
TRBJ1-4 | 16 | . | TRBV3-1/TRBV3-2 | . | TGTGCCAGCAGCCAGTCACCGACGGGTGCGGGTGAAAAACTGTTTTTT | CASSQSPTGAGEKLFF
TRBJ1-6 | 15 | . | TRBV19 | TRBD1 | TGTGCCAGTAGGGGGGACAGGGACCATAATTCACCCCTCCACTTT | CASRGDRDHNSPLHF
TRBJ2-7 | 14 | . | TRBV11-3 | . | TGTGCCAGCAGCTATGGGGAGGCGACCTACGAGCAGTACTTC | CASSYGEATYEQYF
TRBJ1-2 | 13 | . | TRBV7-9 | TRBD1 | TGTGCCAGCATCCTTGACAGGGGCTATGGCTACACCTTC | CASILDRGYGYTF
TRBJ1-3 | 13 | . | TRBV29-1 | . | TGCAGCGCTGGCGGCGGCTCTGGAAACACCATATATTTT | CSAGGGSGNTIYF
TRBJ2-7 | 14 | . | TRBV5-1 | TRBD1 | TGCGCCAGCAGCTTGAACAGGGGCTCCTACGAGCAGTACTTC | CASSLNRGSYEQYF
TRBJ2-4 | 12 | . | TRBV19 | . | TGTGCCAGTAGTTCTCCCCCCTCGGACAGACTTTTC | CASSSPPSDRLF
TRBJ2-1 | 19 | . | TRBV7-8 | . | TGTGCCAGCAGCTTACGCCGGTTAATGTGGGGGGATTACTACAATGAGCAGTTCTTC | CASSLRRLMWGDYYNEQFF
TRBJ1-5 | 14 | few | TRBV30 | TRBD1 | TGTGCCTGGACGACGGGACAGGGGGTTCAGCCCCAGCATTTT | CAWTTGQGVQPQHF
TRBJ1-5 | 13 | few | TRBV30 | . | TGTGCCTGGAGTAGAGGGATTAATCAGCCCCAGCATTTT | CAWSRGINQPQHF
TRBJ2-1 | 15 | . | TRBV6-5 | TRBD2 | TGTGCCAGCAGTTACGGGACTAGAGCCTACAATGAGCAGTTCTTC | CASSYGTRAYNEQFF
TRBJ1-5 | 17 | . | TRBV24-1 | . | TGTGCCACCTTCCGGGGGGGAGGGGATTATAGCAATCAGCCCCAGCATTTT | CATFRGGGDYSNQPQHF
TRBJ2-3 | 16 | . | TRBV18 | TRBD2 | TGTGCCAGCTCACCGCTTGAGCGGGGGGGCACAGATACGCAGTATTTT | CASSPLERGGTDTQYF
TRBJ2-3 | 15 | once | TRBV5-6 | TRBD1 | TGTGCCAGCAGCGCGGGACAGGGCCTCACAGATACGCAGTATTTT | CASSAGQGLTDTQYF
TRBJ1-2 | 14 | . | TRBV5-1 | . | TGCGCCAGCAGCTTGGGTCGACTATCCTATGGCTACACCTTC | CASSLGRLSYGYTF
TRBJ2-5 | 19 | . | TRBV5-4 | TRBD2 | TGTGCCAGCAGCTACCCCGGGACTAGCGGGAGTGCCTCCCAAGAGACCCAGTACTTC | CASSYPGTSGSASQETQYF
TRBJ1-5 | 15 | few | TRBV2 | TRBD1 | TGTGCCAGCAGTGAAACAGGGGGTACGGGGCAGCCCCAGCATTTT | CASSETGGTGQPQHF
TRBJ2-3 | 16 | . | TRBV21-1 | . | TGTGCCAGCAGCAATAGGTCGAGCGGGTCTTCAGATACGCAGTATTTT | CASSNRSSGSSDTQYF
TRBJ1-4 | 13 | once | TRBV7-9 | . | TGTGCCAGCAGCATTATTTCGGGGGAAAAACTGTTTTTT | CASSIISGEKLFF
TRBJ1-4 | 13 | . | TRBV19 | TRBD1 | TGTGCCAGTAGTATCACCGGACAGGGCCGATGGTTTTTT | CASSITGQGRWFF
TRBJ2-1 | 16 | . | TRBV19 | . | TGTGCCAGTAGCAGATCGGGCGGGCCTGCCTACAATGAGCAGTTCTTC | CASSRSGGPAYNEQFF